Below, 8 T cell receptor beta chains from the same sample are listed, as sequenced in a study of T cells in tumors and immune-related adverse events. Method: immunoSEQ multiplex PCR; TCRdb's copy keeps in-frame clones and lacks some. The repertoire has approximately 8,100 clones, roughly 92% of them found once; the top ten carry 2% to 2.5%. The specimen comprised lymph node tissue, sampled from a patient treated with anti-PD-1 therapy. Receptors originate from a female donor with metastatic renal cell carcinoma.

The CDR3 here is CASSPRQRDNYGYTF. The CDR3 bases are TGTGCCAGCAGCCCACGACAGCGGGATAACTATGGCTACACCTTC. The J gene is TRBJ1-2, the V gene TRBV4-2; maybe TRBD1 (5 bases). Trimming removed 4 bases from V and 1 base from J, with 13 bases in between. The CDR3 spans 15 residues. Germline V gene sequence: CDR1 LGHNA, CDR2 YNFKEQ.

The rearrangement uses TRBV27 and TRBJ2-7, with 9 bases that match TRBD1. The CDR3 sequence is 16 residues long. With V trimmed by 2 bases and J by 2 bases, 7 bases remained unmatched. Germline V gives CDR1 MNHEY, CDR2 SMNVEV (reference sequence). The CDR3 nucleotides read TGTGCCAGCAGTTTACAGTCAACAGGGGGCACCTACGAGCAGTACTTC. Its translation: CASSLQSTGGTYEQYF.

This chain uses TRBV2 with TRBJ2-3; perhaps TRBD2 as D (5 bases). V was cut by 6 bases and J by 2 bases, with 9 bases left in between. This CDR3 has 13 residues. Germline assignment: CDR1 SNHLY and CDR2 FYNNEI. CDR3 residues: CASSETTTDTQYF. The CDR3 nucleotides are TGTGCCAGCAGCGAGACTACCACAGATACGCAGTATTTT. Based on the CDR3 plus reference TRBV2 and TRBJ2-3, the full variable domain is EPEVTQTPSHQVTQMGQEVILRCVPISNHLYFYWYRQILGQKVEFLVSFYNNEISEKSEIFDDQFSVERPDGSNFTLKIRSTKLEDSAMYFCASSETTTDTQYFGPGTRLTVL.

The chain links TRBV4-1 to TRBJ2-5, with D hard to call. V lost 0 bases to trimming and J lost 5 bases, with 16 bases between them. This CDR3 is built from 16 residues. The germline CDR1 and CDR2 sequences are MGHRA and YSYEKL. The CDR3 DNA sequence: TGCGCCAGCAGCCAAGAGGGCTTGGCCCATCGGGAGACCCAGTACTTC. Amino acid sequence: CASSQEGLAHRETQYF.

Concerning this clone itself: At one end the junction does not follow the germline gene, possibly because of a read error. The chain combines TRBV5-4 with TRBJ2-5; possible D gene TRBD1, 5 bases. The germline V gene has CDR1 SGHNT and CDR2 YYREEE (reference sequence). The length of the CDR3 is 16 residues. DNA for the CDR3: TGTGCCAGCAGCTTTTCGGCCAGTGGGGCCCAACAGACCCAGTACTTC. This codes for CASSFSASGAQQTQYF.

The rearrangement uses TRBV5-4 and TRBJ2-3; a weak D match, TRBD2 (5 bases). Germline V CDR1 and CDR2: SGHNT, YYREEE (reference sequence). V gave up 3 bases and J gave up 1 base, with 12 bases separating them. CDR3 length equals 15 residues. In DNA form, the CDR3 reads TGTGCCAGCAGCTCTGAGGGCCCGGGCACAGATACGCAGTATTTT. It codes for CASSSEGPGTDTQYF.

V is TRBV20-1 and J is TRBJ2-1; unclear D gene. CDR1 and CDR2 from the germline V gene are DFQATT and SNEGSKA (reference sequence). The CDR3 extends over 11 amino acids. V gave up 4 bases and J gave up 4 bases, with 5 bases separating them. CDR3 region: CSAIGYNEQFF. The DNA for the CDR3 is TGCAGTGCTATCGGTTACAATGAGCAGTTCTTC.

V is TRBV7-6 and J is TRBJ2-7; maybe TRBD1 (5 bases). The V end lost 4 bases, the J end lost 5 bases, and 18 bases lay between the germline ends. Germline-derived CDR1 and CDR2 are SGHVS and FNYEAQ. This CDR3 has 15 amino acids. CDR3 in amino acids: CASSSRWGVPHEQYF. The DNA for the CDR3 is TGTGCCAGCAGCTCCCGTTGGGGCGTCCCCCACGAGCAGTACTTC.